This paragraph covers one T cell receptor (beta chain) sequence. This sample is part of a study of blood T cell repertoires in COVID-19. Overall study: Sites across the United States, Italy and Spain contributed samples from acute and convalescent COVID-19. Sample material is recorded as cDNA or gDNA derived from T cells, B-cell-depleted T cells, or PBMCs.

The CDR3 spans 16 residues. The germline gives CDR1 MDHEN, CDR2 SYDVKM. The J segment lost 4 bases and the V segment lost 6 bases, leaving 10 bases of the junction unmatched. Per the authors' pipeline: Reference gene primer amplification gave estimated nucleated cell counts. Profiling relied on immunoSEQ multiplex PCR, and the TCRdb table lists in-frame clones only, not all of them. The D gene and trimming were derived from the DNA, and the V and J assignments and clone size from that table. The sample has about 120,000 clones, roughly 76% seen once. The specimen was peripheral blood. This rearrangement joins TRBV28 to TRBJ1-5; 9 nucleotides agree with TRBD1. This receptor was identified in a human donor in a cohort sampled during active COVID-19. CDR3 in DNA: TGTGCCAGCAGATCCGGGACAGGGATAGGTAATCAGCCCCAGCATTTT. Its translation is CASRSGTGIGNQPQHF.